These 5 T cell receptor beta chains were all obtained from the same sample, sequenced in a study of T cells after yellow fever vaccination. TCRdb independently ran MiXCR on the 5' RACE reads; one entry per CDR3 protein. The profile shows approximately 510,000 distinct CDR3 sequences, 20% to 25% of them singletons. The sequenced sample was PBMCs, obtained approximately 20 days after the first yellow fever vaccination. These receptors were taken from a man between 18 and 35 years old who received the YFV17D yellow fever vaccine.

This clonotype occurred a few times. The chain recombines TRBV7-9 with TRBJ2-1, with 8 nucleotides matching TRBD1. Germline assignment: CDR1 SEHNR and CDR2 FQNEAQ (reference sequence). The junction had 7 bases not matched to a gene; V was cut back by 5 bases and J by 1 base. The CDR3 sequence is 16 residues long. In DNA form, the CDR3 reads TGTGCCAGCAGCCCCACCCGACAGGGGTCCTACAATGAGCAGTTCTTC. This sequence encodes CASSPTRQGSYNEQFF.

CDR3 sequence: CASSLVRRGAIGEQFF. In DNA, the CDR3 is TGTGCCAGCAGCTTAGTGCGGCGGGGCGCGATTGGTGAGCAGTTCTTC. The chain links TRBV7-8 to TRBJ2-1, with a possible D match to TRBD2 (6 bases). Germline V CDR1 and CDR2: SGHVS, FQNEAQ. V was trimmed by 1 base and J by 9 bases, leaving 19 bases between them. This CDR3 comprises 16 residues. Filled out from reference TRBV7-8 and TRBJ2-1, the complete variable domain reads GAGVSQSPRYKVAKRGQDVALRCDPISGHVSLFWYQQALGQGPEFLTYFQNEAQLDKSGLPSDRFFAERPEGSVSTLKIQRTQQEDSAVYLCASSLVRRGAIGEQFFGPGTRLTVL.

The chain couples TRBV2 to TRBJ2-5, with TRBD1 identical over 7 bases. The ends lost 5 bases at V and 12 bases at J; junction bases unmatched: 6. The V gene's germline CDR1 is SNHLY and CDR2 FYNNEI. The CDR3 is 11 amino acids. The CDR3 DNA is TGTGCCAGCAGTCCCGACAGGGCCGAGTACTTC. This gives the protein CASSPDRAEYF. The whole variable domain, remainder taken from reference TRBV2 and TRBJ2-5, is EPEVTQTPSHQVTQMGQEVILRCVPISNHLYFYWYRQILGQKVEFLVSFYNNEISEKSEIFDDQFSVERPDGSNFTLKIRSTKLEDSAMYFCASSPDRAEYFGPGTRLLVL.

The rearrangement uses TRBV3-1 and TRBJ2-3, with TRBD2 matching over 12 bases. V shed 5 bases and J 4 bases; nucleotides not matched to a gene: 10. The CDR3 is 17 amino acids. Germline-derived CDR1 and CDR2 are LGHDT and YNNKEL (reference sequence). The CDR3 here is CASSYWASGGAADTQYF. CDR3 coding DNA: TGTGCCAGCAGCTATTGGGCTAGCGGGGGGGCTGCAGATACGCAGTATTTT.

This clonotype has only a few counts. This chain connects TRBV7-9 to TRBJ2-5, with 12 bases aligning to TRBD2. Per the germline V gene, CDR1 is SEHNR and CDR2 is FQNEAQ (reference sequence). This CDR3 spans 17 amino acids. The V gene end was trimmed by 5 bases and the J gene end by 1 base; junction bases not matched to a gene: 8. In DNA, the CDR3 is TGTGCCAGCAGCCTCGGACTAGCGGGGAACTTCCAAGAGACCCAGTACTTC. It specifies CASSLGLAGNFQETQYF.